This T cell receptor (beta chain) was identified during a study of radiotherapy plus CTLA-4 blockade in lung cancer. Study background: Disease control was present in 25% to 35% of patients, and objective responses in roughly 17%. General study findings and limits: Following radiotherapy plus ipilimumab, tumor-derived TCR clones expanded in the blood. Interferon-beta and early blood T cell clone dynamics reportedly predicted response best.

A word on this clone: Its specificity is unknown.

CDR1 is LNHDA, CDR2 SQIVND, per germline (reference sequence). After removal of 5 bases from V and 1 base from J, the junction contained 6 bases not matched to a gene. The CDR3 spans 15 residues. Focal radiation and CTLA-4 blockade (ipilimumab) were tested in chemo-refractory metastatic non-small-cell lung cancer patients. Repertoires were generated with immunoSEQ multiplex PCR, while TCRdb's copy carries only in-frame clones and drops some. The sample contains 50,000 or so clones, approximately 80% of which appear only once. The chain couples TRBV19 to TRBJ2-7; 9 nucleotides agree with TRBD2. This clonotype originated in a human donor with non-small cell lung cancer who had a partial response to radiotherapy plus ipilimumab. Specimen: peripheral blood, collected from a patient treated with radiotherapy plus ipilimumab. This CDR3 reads CASSVSGGESYEQYF. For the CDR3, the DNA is TGTGCCAGTAGTGTTAGCGGGGGTGAGTCCTACGAGCAGTACTTC. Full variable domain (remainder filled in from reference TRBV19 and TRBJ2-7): DGGITQSPKYLFRKEGQNVTLSCEQNLNHDAMYWYRQDPGQGLRLIYYSQIVNDFQKGDIAEGYSVSREKKESFPLTVTSAQKNPTAFYLCASSVSGGESYEQYFGPGTRLTVT.